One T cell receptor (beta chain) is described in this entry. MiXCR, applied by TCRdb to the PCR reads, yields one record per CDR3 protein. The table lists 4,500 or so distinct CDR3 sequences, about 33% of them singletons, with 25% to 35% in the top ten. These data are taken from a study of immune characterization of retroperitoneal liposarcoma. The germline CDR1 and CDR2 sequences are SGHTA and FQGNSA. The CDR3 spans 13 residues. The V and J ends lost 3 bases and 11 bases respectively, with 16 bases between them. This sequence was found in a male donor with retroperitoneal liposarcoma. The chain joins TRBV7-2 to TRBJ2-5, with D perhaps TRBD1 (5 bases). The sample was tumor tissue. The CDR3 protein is CASSLDNYNEQYF. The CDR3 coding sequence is TGTGCCAGCAGCTTGGACAACTACAATGAGCAGTACTTC.